The 23 T cell receptor beta chains reported below all come from one sample, sequenced in a study of technical replicates of blood from several donors. Libraries were prepared by immunoSEQ multiplex PCR; TCRdb keeps only in-frame clonotypes and omits some of them. There are about 76,000 clones in the sample; around 94% occur only once, and about 0.4% lies in the top ten. Sequencing input: T cells isolated from PBMCs. The receptors here all came from a human donor in good health.

This chain connects TRBV13 to TRBJ1-2, with a weak D call TRBD1 (6 bases). Looked up from germline, CDR1 is PRHDT and CDR2 is FYEKMQ (reference sequence). The CDR3 is 15 amino acids. V lost 5 bases to trimming and J lost 4 bases, with 17 bases between them. This CDR3 is CASSIPGAPVYGYTF. The CDR3 bases are TGTGCCAGCAGCATCCCAGGGGCTCCCGTCTATGGCTACACCTTC.

The chain carries TRBV25-1 and TRBJ2-1; D is possibly TRBD2 (6 bases). This CDR3 region has 15 residues. Germline V gives CDR1 MGHDK, CDR2 SYGVNS. V lost 2 bases, J lost 7 bases, and 15 bases lay in between. CDR3 protein: CASSERARSGNEQFF. The CDR3 bases are TGTGCCAGCAGTGAAAGGGCCCGAAGCGGGAATGAGCAGTTCTTC. The full variable domain, its missing parts supplied by reference TRBV25-1 and TRBJ2-1, is EADIYQTPRYLVIGTGKKITLECSQTMGHDKMYWYQQDPGMELHLIHYSYGVNSTEKGDLSSESTVSRIRTEHFPLTLESARPSHTSQYLCASSERARSGNEQFFGPGTRLTVL.

The J gene is TRBJ2-7, the V gene TRBV2; possible D gene TRBD1, 5 bases. Germline lookup yields CDR1 SNHLY and CDR2 FYNNEI. The V end lost 6 bases, the J end lost 3 bases, and 12 bases lay between the germline ends. There are 13 residues in the CDR3. CDR3 DNA sequence: TGTGCCAGCAGCCCCGACAGATTCTACGAGCAGTACTTC. Its translation: CASSPDRFYEQYF.

The genes are TRBV7-9 and TRBJ1-4; no clear D. With 0 bases removed from V and 3 bases from J, the gap between germline ends came to 8 bases. Germline CDR1 SEHNR, CDR2 FQNEAQ (reference sequence). This CDR3 contains 15 residues. The CDR3 loop reads CASSLAGGANEKLFF. In DNA form, the CDR3 reads TGTGCCAGCAGCTTAGCGGGAGGAGCTAATGAAAAACTGTTTTTT. Supplemented by reference TRBV7-9 and TRBJ1-4, the full variable domain reads DTGVSQNPRHKITKRGQNVTFRCDPISEHNRLYWYRQTLGQGPEFLTYFQNEAQLEKSRLLSDRFSAERPKGSFSTLEIQRTEQGDSAMYLCASSLAGGANEKLFFGSGTQLSVL.

This chain joins TRBV27 and TRBJ2-3, with D perhaps matching TRBD1 (6 bases). This CDR3 comprises 13 residues. The germline V and J ends were trimmed by 5 bases and 2 bases, with 8 bases remaining between them. Germline V gene lookup returns CDR1 MNHEY and CDR2 SMNVEV (reference sequence). The DNA for the CDR3 is TGTGCCAGCAGTGGGGGCCACACAGATACGCAGTATTTT. The encoded protein is CASSGGHTDTQYF.

The chain has TRBV5-6 and TRBJ1-2; 7 bases align to TRBD1. The CDR3 consists of 12 residues. Germline-derived CDR1 and CDR2 are SGHDT and YYEEEE. V shed 4 bases, J shed 8 bases, and the junction held 5 bases outside the gene matches. CDR3 in amino acids: CASSRYRGGYTF. The DNA for the CDR3 is TGTGCCAGCAGCCGTTACAGGGGCGGCTACACCTTC.

The J gene is TRBJ2-3, the V gene TRBV2; 7 nucleotides match TRBD2. CDR1 is SNHLY and CDR2 is FYNNEI in the germline V gene. CDR3 length: 15 amino acids. V dropped 9 bases and J dropped 4; count of bases not matched to a gene: 13. CDR3 sequence (DNA): TGTGCCAGTACCAGACTAGTTGGGAGGGCAGATACGCAGTATTTT. It specifies CASTRLVGRADTQYF.

This clone was seen only once. V usage is TRBV6-6 and J usage is TRBJ2-5; a weak D match, TRBD2 (5 bases). Germline CDR1 and CDR2: MNHNY and SVGAGI (reference sequence). This CDR3 has 16 amino acids. Trimming left V 0 bases short and J 5 bases short, with 16 bases between. The CDR3 DNA reads TGTGCCAGCAGTTACTCCCCCGGAGGTACCTACGAGACCCAGTACTTC. The encoded protein is CASSYSPGGTYETQYF.

The chain is built from TRBV6-4 and TRBJ2-2; D may be TRBD1 (5 bases). Trimming pared 4 bases from V and 0 bases from J, leaving 6 bases between. The germline V gene encodes CDR1 MRHNA and CDR2 SNTAGT. The CDR3 is 14 amino acids. Written as DNA, the CDR3 is TGTGCCAGCAGTGGACAGCCGAACACCGGGGAGCTGTTTTTT. Translating gives CASSGQPNTGELFF.

This rearrangement joins TRBV19 to TRBJ1-5, with 7 bases aligning to TRBD1. V was pared by 3 bases and J by 7 bases, with 3 bases of the junction left unmatched. Looked up from germline, CDR1 is LNHDA and CDR2 is SQIVND (reference sequence). The length of the CDR3 is 13 residues. The DNA for the CDR3 is TGTGCCAGTAGTATCGGGACAGCACAGCCCCAGCATTTT. Translating it yields CASSIGTAQPQHF.

This clone occurred once. This chain uses TRBV19 with TRBJ2-1; D perhaps matches TRBD1 (6 bases). The CDR3 contains 14 residues. Germline V lookup: CDR1 LNHDA, CDR2 SQIVND (reference sequence). V lost 5 bases and J lost 3, with 11 bases in between. CDR3 in amino acids: CASSHTGYYNEQFF. The CDR3 nucleotides are TGTGCCAGTAGTCATACAGGGTACTACAATGAGCAGTTCTTC.

This chain uses TRBV27 with TRBJ1-1; D is possibly TRBD1 (6 bases). The CDR3 covers 14 residues. V lost 2 bases to trimming and J lost 6 bases, with 13 bases between them. Germline-derived CDR1 and CDR2 are MNHEY and SMNVEV (reference sequence). The CDR3 protein is CASSLVQGWAEAFF. CDR3 sequence (DNA): TGTGCCAGCAGTTTAGTGCAGGGGTGGGCTGAAGCTTTCTTT.

The chain combines TRBV18 with TRBJ2-3; 7 nucleotides match TRBD1. Germline V lookup: CDR1 KGHSH, CDR2 LQKENI. The CDR3 has 15 residues. V lost 2 bases, J lost 3 bases, and 5 bases stayed unmatched. As DNA, the CDR3 is TGTGCCAGCTCACCAACGGGACAGAAAACAGATACGCAGTATTTT. It specifies CASSPTGQKTDTQYF. Supplemented by reference TRBV18 and TRBJ2-3, the full variable domain reads NAGVMQNPRHLVRRRGQEARLRCSPMKGHSHVYWYRQLPEEGLKFMVYLQKENIIDESGMPKERFSAEFPKEGPSILRIQQVVRGDSAAYFCASSPTGQKTDTQYFGPGTRLTVL.

The V call is TRBV5-6, the J call TRBJ1-2; D gene uncertain. This CDR3 comprises 14 residues. V lost 1 base and J lost 5, with 12 bases in between. Germline CDR1 SGHDT, CDR2 YYEEEE. DNA of the CDR3: TGTGCCAGCAGCTTGCCAGACTCGAGGTATGGCTACACCTTC. This translates into CASSLPDSRYGYTF.

The rearrangement uses TRBV19 and TRBJ2-2; 7 bases align to TRBD2. The CDR3 loop spans 13 amino acids. V shed 6 bases, J shed 5 bases, and the junction held 3 bases outside the gene matches. Germline assignment: CDR1 LNHDA and CDR2 SQIVND (reference sequence). This chain's CDR3 is CASSAAGTGELFF. In DNA, the CDR3 is TGTGCCAGTAGCGCAGCGGGAACCGGGGAGCTGTTTTTT.

V is TRBV7-3 and J is TRBJ1-1, with unresolved D. Germline V gives CDR1 SGHTA, CDR2 FQGTGA. The CDR3 length is 16 residues. The V gene lost 1 base and the J gene lost 0 bases, with 12 bases spanning the gap. In nucleotides, the CDR3 is TGTGCCAGCAGCTTAATCCGGGGTCCCATGAACACTGAAGCTTTCTTT. Translating gives CASSLIRGPMNTEAFF.

V is TRBV28 and J is TRBJ2-1; a weak D match, TRBD2 (5 bases). The length of the CDR3 is 15 residues. Per the germline V gene, CDR1 is MDHEN and CDR2 is SYDVKM. Trimming stripped 3 bases from V and 9 bases from J, with 18 bases between. CDR3 loop: CASSLIGGSEGEQFF. DNA for the CDR3: TGTGCCAGCAGTTTGATTGGTGGTAGCGAGGGTGAGCAGTTCTTC.

This clone was picked up a small number of times. The gene calls are TRBV19 and TRBJ1-5; 7 bases fit TRBD1. This CDR3 has 14 residues. Germline CDR1 LNHDA, CDR2 SQIVND (reference sequence). The J segment lost 1 base and the V segment lost 6 bases, leaving 3 bases of the junction unmatched. The CDR3 sequence is CASRDRRSNQPQHF. The CDR3 DNA reads TGTGCCAGTAGGGACAGGAGGAGCAATCAGCCCCAGCATTTT.

The rearrangement joins TRBV28 to TRBJ1-3; D is undetermined. Trimming stripped 7 bases from V and 4 bases from J, with 11 bases between. The CDR3 contains 13 residues. Germline-derived CDR1 and CDR2 are MDHEN and SYDVKM. CDR3 DNA: TGTGCCAGCATTGAGGTTTTCGGAAACACCATATATTTT. This sequence encodes CASIEVFGNTIYF.

This chain joins TRBV27 and TRBJ1-4; 9 positions agree with TRBD1. V trimming: 6 bases; J trimming: 8 bases; junction bases outside the gene matches: 7. CDR1 MNHEY and CDR2 SMNVEV come from the germline V gene (reference sequence). CDR3 length: 14 amino acids. The CDR3 DNA reads as TGTGCCAGCAGGCGGGACAGGGAATTGGAAAAACTGTTTTTT. It encodes CASRRDRELEKLFF. Full variable domain (remainder filled in from reference TRBV27 and TRBJ1-4): EAQVTQNPRYLITVTGKKLTVTCSQNMNHEYMSWYRQDPGLGLRQIYYSMNVEVTDKGDVPEGYKVSRKEKRNFPLILESPSPNQTSLYFCASRRDRELEKLFFGSGTQLSVL.

The chain carries TRBV19 and TRBJ1-4; 7 bases fit TRBD1. This CDR3 comprises 14 residues. Germline CDR1 is LNHDA and CDR2 is SQIVND (reference sequence). Losses at the gene ends were 5 bases for V and 7 bases for J; bases not matched to a gene: 7. CDR3 amino acids: CASSHSDRPEKLFF. Here the CDR3 DNA reads TGTGCCAGTAGTCATTCGGACAGGCCTGAAAAACTGTTTTTT.

The gene calls are TRBV29-1 and TRBJ1-2, with 8 bases identical to TRBD1. CDR1 is SQVTM, CDR2 ANQGSEA, per germline. Trimming took 6 bases from V and 4 from J; bases not matched to a gene: 7. The CDR3 sequence is 13 residues long. In DNA form, the CDR3 reads TGCAGCGTCCAGACAGGGGATGGCTATGGCTACACCTTC. This translates into CSVQTGDGYGYTF.

Here the CDR3 DNA reads TGTGCCAGCAGTTTATTCGGGGGGACTGAAGCTTTCTTT. This codes for CASSLFGGTEAFF. This sequence joins TRBV28 and TRBJ1-1, with D perhaps matching TRBD1 (5 bases). In germline, CDR1 is MDHEN, CDR2 SYDVKM. V was clipped by 1 base and J by 5 bases, with 8 bases between them. The CDR3 length is 13 residues.